One T cell receptor beta chain is described in this entry. The antigen this receptor binds is unknown. The sample holds no much larger clone one base away, and base qualities are not on file. The sample is drawn from a study of cytomegalovirus exposure and HLA in healthy donors (dated by TCRdb to 2015 to 2018). With respect to the entire study: According to an earlier analysis of several hundred of the donors, 150 million to 200 million T cells yielded roughly 110 million unique TCR beta sequences and 250 to 350 Gb of sequence data. The number of typed donors differed by locus: roughly 620-630 for A, B, C, DRB1 and DQB1; about 520 for DQA1; 600 to 610 for DPA1; and around 450 for DPB1. A later analysis re-examined previously published TCR beta repertoires from more than 600 donors and added high-resolution HLA genotyping to investigate patterns of TCR occurrence. The aim of the study was to test whether cataloging public T cell receptors could identify signatures of past pathogen exposure. Donor age, sex, ethnicity and CMV serostatus were compiled alongside the repertoire data. Because of strong linkage in the cohort, four to six DR-DQ haplotypes were treated as single units for association and clustering. Among about 360 genotyped donors of the cohort, an average of about 240,000 unique TCR beta nucleotide sequences were sequenced per donor, 15% to 20% of them non-productive. Every repertoire in the discovery cohort had been generated on one and the same sequencing platform. A later genetic analysis took genome-wide SNP genotypes for about 65% of the 666 donors and used that subset as a discovery cohort. Among the roughly 380 genotyped donors, 75% to 90% belonged to the genetic ancestry cluster associated with self-reported Caucasian donors. An early release that covered several hundred HLA-typed donors contained 300 to 350 gigabases of sequencing data and about 93 million unique TCR sequences. In an earlier analysis of 587 of the donors, high-throughput TCR beta sequencing was used to judge whether each TCR beta V gene segment behaved as functional or pseudogenic. In addition to the first cohort of approximately 650 subjects, a separate validation cohort of 120 different subjects was used. In the later analysis, no new phenotypic data were used to find candidate immune exposures; instead, reliance was placed on TCR beta sequences and their occurrence across donors. To predict cytomegalovirus infection status, the study combined high-throughput TCR immunosequencing, statistical association of individual TCRs with disease status, and machine learning. HLA typing included class I and class II loci at four-digit resolution. The study profiled the T cell repertoires of 500 to 800 subjects by immunosequencing and related them to cytomegalovirus serostatus.

Findings and caveats that apply to the study as a whole: While some public TCRs were present in many individuals, most TCR sequences turned up only very rarely across donors. Cytomegalovirus status was reported to be diagnosed by the classifier with high specificity and sensitivity in both the original and validation cohorts. An association between a missense DCLRE1C variant and V-gene and J-gene trimming of TCR beta chains was found in a later genetic analysis and replicated in an independent cohort. Compared with equally common non-associated chains, HLA-associated TCR beta chains in a later analysis were more clonally expanded and had lower generation probabilities. A further reported finding was that TCR beta sequences accurately predicted the HLA-A and HLA-B alleles for most subjects in the first cohort. A later analysis reported that several top co-occurrence clusters appeared linked to parvovirus B19, influenza, CMV and Epstein-Barr virus. A cluster of highly shared sequence variants was judged likely to be a technical artifact of the sequencing pipeline. Broadly in line with IMGT annotations, most TCR beta V segments showed up in productive rearrangements about 90% or about 30% of the time in an earlier analysis of a few hundred of the donors. Because HLA typing was unavailable for some donors at each locus, only the typed subset was used in association tests. According to the authors, the approach could potentially be generalized to other disease states and immunological phenotypes. According to a later analysis, TCR association rates differed among HLA loci, with DRB1 alleles showing the most associated TCRs and HLA-C alleles showing the fewest. Because counts were too low, some 16 rarely observed V segments, including chromosome 9 orphons, were excluded from the earlier analysis of under 650 of the donors. Three of the identified cytomegalovirus-associated TCR beta chains were confirmed in vitro to be specific for cytomegalovirus antigens. In a later analysis, most CMV-associated TCR beta chains were found to appear HLA-restricted, with HLA associations seemingly driven largely by CMV exposure. The only immune exposure information available for the cohort was CMV serostatus. Specific HLA alleles were associated with 18,000 or so TCR beta sequences at a false discovery rate of 0.05 in a later analysis. In the study, approximately 160 TCR beta chains were listed as associated with cytomegalovirus. This cohort had only TCR beta chains sequenced, and the lack of alpha or paired-chain data limited which features could be detected. Roughly uniform sequencing depth across donors was assumed in presence/absence analyses, although this assumption may not hold. When HLA alleles, especially DR and DQ, strongly co-occurred, attributing TCR associations to individual alleles was difficult. In a later genetic analysis, fewer N-insertions in productive TCRs were reported among donors in an Asian-associated ancestry cluster than the roughly 710-donor mean. Correlated functional status among segregating V segments might reflect linkage disequilibrium, but an unknown experimental factor could not be ruled out.

The cohort comprised 710 or so healthy bone marrow donors. At the time of sampling, every cohort member was nominally healthy, though immune exposures that went unrecorded were likely present. The donor tested CMV seronegative, placing the donor among the roughly 400 seronegative members of the cohort. A peripheral blood sample was collected from each donor, and TCR beta sequencing was performed on peripheral blood mononuclear cells. The Qiagen DNeasy Blood Extraction Kit was used to extract genomic DNA from the blood cell samples. The library was built by means of the immunoSEQ multiplex PCR assay. For the multiplex PCR, a mixture combining 60 forward primers for TCR Vbeta segments and 13 reverse primers for TCR Jbeta segments was used. The CDR3 region of rearranged TCR beta genes was amplified from genomic DNA with a multiplex PCR assay. The amplified TCR beta libraries were sequenced on the Illumina HiSeq System as 87-base-pair reads. The authors' analysis ran thus. A later analysis tallied 80 million to 95 million unique TCR beta chains across the 610 or so repertoires, and roughly 11 million of those chains were shared by two or more donors. A nearest-neighbor algorithm error-corrected the raw reads and collapsed the reads into unique sequences, merging closely related sequences to remove PCR and sequencing errors. To assign V, D and J gene segments, CDR3 sequences were aligned to IMGT reference sequences. Each retained sequence needed at least a six-nucleotide match to both a V gene segment and a J gene segment. Rearrangements were classified as productive when the CDR3 lacked stop codons and remained in frame with V and J, and all other rearrangements were classified as non-productive. CDR3 was defined according to IMGT convention as the region running from the second conserved V-encoded cysteine to the conserved J-encoded phenylalanine. In an earlier analysis of some 550 of the donors, sequences lacking an unambiguous match to a single V gene segment were excluded. An earlier analysis of some 610 of the donors called V segments functional above 56.7% productive rearrangements and segregating when the between-donor standard deviation exceeded 5%. A statistical classification framework was developed to diagnose cytomegalovirus status using the catalog of TCR beta chain sequences. A later analysis assigned V and J genes by comparing TCR nucleotide sequences with IMGT/GENE-DB human TR gene sequences. Using the TCRdist pipeline, a later analysis assigned CDR3 sequences along with most-parsimonious VDJ recombination scenarios. In a later analysis, each TCR beta chain was defined by its CDR3 amino acid sequence together with its V-gene family, and reads lacking a unique V-gene family were excluded. In a later analysis, nearly 600 highly shared, low-generation-probability nucleotide sequences were removed to address suspected cross-contamination and a sequencing artifact. For each public chain, a later analysis derived a clonal expansion index from normalized ranks of inferred template counts within each repertoire. In a later analysis, generation probabilities were computed using a VDJ recombination model fitted to out-of-frame rearrangements, and the results were checked against IGoR. In a later analysis, hypergeometric tests were used to score TCR-TCR, TCR-HLA and TCR-CMV co-occurrence, with a repertoire-size bias correction applied to TCR pairs. A later analysis estimated false discovery rates by permuting HLA or CMV assignments 20 times. In a later analysis, co-occurring TCRs were grouped using DBSCAN, with TCRdist sequence similarity added in when clustering inside HLA-allele-positive subsets. Co-occurrence clustering excluded repertoires with fewer than 30,000 or more than 120,000 public chains, plus five with anomalous nucleotide sharing. Held by TCRdb, this immuneACCESS table contains in-frame sequences only and omits some clones. Under half of the omission traces to an unresolved V gene where checked; the cause of the rest is unknown. V and J calls and clone size are those listed in that table; D and trimming were worked out from the DNA. The sample table shows under 200,000 clones, and more than 60% are seen once. The leading ten clones occupy approximately 1.5% of the sample.

The material sequenced was PBMCs. This receptor was obtained from a woman aged 25 to 39 in good health and CMV-seronegative.

The encoded CDR3 is CASSLALGMRSGGYTF. The nucleotides are TGCGCCAGCAGCTTGGCACTCGGGATGCGCTCTGGGGGCTACACCTTC. This receptor chain uses TRBV5-1 and TRBJ1-2; the D gene assignment is ambiguous. V lost 0 bases and J lost 8 bases; the stretch between them is 20 bases long. Including the terminal cysteine and phenylalanine, the CDR3 comprises 16 residues. Kept here is only the CDR3 DNA, which spans 48 bases and is read in frame from base 1. CDR1 SGHRS and CDR2 YFSETQ are derived from the germline V gene.